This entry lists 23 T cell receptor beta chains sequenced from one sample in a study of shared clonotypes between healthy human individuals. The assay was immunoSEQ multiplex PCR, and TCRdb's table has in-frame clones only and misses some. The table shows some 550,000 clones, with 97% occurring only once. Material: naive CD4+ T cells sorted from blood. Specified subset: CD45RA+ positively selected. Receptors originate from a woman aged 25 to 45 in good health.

The CDR3 loop reads CAWTPGPDSNQPQHF. The CDR3 DNA is TGTGCCTGGACCCCTGGCCCCGATAGCAATCAGCCCCAGCATTTT. The chain has TRBV30 and TRBJ1-5; D not certain. The CDR3 consists of 15 residues. Looked up from germline, CDR1 is GTSNPN and CDR2 is SVGIG (reference sequence). V was trimmed by 4 bases and J by 0 bases, leaving 13 bases between them.

The CDR3 nucleotides read TGTGCCAGCAGCTTGATCCATCAGAGCTCCTACGAGCAGTACTTC. The encoded protein is CASSLIHQSSYEQYF. The chain recombines TRBV5-4 with TRBJ2-5; no clear D gene. The J call is doubtful: the DNA matches TRBJ2-7 better. The germline V gene encodes CDR1 SGHNT and CDR2 YYREEE (reference sequence). This CDR3 spans 15 amino acids.

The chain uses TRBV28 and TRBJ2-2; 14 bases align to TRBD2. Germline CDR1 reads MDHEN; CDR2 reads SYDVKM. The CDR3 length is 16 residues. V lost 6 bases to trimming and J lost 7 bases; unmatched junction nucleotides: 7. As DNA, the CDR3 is TGTGCCAGCAGGACTAGCGGGAGGGCCCTCGGCGGGGAGCTGTTTTTT. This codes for CASRTSGRALGGELFF.

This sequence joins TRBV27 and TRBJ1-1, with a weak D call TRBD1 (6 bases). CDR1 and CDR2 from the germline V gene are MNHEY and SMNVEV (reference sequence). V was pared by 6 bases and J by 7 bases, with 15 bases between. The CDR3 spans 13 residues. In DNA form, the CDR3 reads TGTGCCAGCAGCGCAAACAGGGTGGGTGAAGCTTTCTTT. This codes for CASSANRVGEAFF.

The CDR3: CASTRGRNTEAFF. The CDR3 nucleotides are TGCGCCAGCACCCGAGGGCGGAACACTGAAGCTTTCTTT. The rearrangement uses TRBV5-1 and TRBJ1-1; D is unresolved. This CDR3 is 13 amino acids long. Germline V gives CDR1 SGHRS, CDR2 YFSETQ. V was cut by 6 bases and J by 1 base, with 10 bases left in between. Looking up the rest from reference TRBV5-1 and TRBJ1-1 gives the full variable domain: KAGVTQTPRYLIKTRGQQVTLSCSPISGHRSVSWYQQTPGQGLQFLFEYFSETQRNKGNFPGRFSGRQFSNSRSEMNVSTLELGDSALYLCASTRGRNTEAFFGQGTRLTVV.

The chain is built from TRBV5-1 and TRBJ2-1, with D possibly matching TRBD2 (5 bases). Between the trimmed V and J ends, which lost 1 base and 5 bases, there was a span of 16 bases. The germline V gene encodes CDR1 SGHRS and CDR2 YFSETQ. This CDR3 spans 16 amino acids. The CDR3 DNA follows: TGCGCCAGCAGCTTGATGGAATGGACTGATGACAATGAGCAGTTCTTC. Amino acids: CASSLMEWTDDNEQFF.

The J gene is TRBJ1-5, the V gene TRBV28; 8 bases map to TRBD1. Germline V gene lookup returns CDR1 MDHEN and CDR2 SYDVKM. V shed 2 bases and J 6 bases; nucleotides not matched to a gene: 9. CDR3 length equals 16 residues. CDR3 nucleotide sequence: TGTGCCAGCAGTTTAATACAGGGGGGGCTTGGTCAGCCCCAGCATTTT. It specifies CASSLIQGGLGQPQHF. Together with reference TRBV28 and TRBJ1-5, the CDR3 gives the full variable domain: DVKVTQSSRYLVKRTGEKVFLECVQDMDHENMFWYRQDPGLGLRLIYFSYDVKMKEKGDIPEGYSVSREKKERFSLILESASTNQTSMYLCASSLIQGGLGQPQHFGDGTRLSIL.

Written as DNA, the CDR3 is TGTGCCAGCAGACGACTGCTGGGGGTCCGGAGGGCTTTCTTT. This gives the protein CASRRLLGVRRAFF. The gene calls are TRBV13 and TRBJ1-1; tentative D call: TRBD1 (5 bases). The CDR3 has 14 amino acids. Trimming removed 6 bases from V and 11 bases from J, with 22 bases in between. Germline V CDR1 and CDR2: PRHDT, FYEKMQ (reference sequence).

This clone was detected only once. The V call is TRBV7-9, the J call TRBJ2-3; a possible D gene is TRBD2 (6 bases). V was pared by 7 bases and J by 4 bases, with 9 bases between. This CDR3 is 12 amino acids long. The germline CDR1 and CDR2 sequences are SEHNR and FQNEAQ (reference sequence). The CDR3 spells CASTGEADTQYF. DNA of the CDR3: TGTGCCAGCACCGGGGAGGCAGATACGCAGTATTTT.

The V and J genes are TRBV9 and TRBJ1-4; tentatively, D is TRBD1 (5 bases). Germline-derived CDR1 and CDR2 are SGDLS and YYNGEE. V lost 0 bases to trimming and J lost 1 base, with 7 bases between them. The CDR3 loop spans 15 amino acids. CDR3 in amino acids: CASSVAGGTNEKLFF. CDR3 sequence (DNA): TGTGCCAGCAGCGTAGCGGGGGGAACTAATGAAAAACTGTTTTTT.

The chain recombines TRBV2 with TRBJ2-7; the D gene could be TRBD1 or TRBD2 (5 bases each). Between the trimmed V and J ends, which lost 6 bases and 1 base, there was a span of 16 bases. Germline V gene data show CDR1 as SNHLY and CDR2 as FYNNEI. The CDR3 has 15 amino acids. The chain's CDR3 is CASSLGLGVSYEQYF. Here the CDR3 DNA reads TGTGCCAGCAGCCTGGGTTTGGGGGTGTCCTACGAGCAGTACTTC.

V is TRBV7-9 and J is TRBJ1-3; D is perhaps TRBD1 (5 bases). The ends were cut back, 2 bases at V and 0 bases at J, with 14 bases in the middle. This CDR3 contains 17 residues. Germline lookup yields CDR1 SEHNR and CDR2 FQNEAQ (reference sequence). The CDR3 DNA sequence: TGTGCCAGCAGCTTATTGGGGGAACTGAGCTCTGGAAACACCATATATTTT. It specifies CASSLLGELSSGNTIYF.

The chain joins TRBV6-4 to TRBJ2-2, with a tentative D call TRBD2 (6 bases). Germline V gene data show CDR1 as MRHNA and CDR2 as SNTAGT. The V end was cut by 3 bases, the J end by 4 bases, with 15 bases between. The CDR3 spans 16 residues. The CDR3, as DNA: TGTGCCAGCAGTGATGGTTTTGGAGCGGGCACCGGGGAGCTGTTTTTT. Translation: CASSDGFGAGTGELFF.

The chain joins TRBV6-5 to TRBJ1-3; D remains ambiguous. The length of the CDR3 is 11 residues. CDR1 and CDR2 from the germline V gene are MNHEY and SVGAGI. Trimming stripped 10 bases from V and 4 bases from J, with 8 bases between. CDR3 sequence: CATTPGNTIYF. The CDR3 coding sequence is TGTGCCACGACACCGGGAAACACCATATATTTT.

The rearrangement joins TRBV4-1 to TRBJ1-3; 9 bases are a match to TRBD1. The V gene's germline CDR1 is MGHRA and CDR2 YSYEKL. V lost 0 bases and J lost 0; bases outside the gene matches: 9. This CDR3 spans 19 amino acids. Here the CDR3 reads CASSQDLVGTGRSGNTIYF. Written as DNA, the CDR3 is TGCGCCAGCAGCCAAGACTTGGTCGGGACAGGGCGCTCTGGAAACACCATATATTTT.

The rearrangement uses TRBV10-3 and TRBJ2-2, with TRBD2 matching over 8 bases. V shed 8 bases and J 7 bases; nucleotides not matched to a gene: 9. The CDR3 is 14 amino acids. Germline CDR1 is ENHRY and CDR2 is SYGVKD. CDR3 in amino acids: CAISAGGQSGELFF. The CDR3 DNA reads TGTGCCATCTCCGCGGGAGGCCAGAGCGGGGAGCTGTTTTTT.

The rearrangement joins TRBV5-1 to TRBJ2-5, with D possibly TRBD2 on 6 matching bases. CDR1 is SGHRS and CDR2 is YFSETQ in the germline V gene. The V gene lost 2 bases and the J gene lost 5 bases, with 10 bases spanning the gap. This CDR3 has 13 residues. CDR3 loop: CASSLGGWETQYF. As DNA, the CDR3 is TGCGCCAGCAGCTTAGGAGGGTGGGAGACCCAGTACTTC.

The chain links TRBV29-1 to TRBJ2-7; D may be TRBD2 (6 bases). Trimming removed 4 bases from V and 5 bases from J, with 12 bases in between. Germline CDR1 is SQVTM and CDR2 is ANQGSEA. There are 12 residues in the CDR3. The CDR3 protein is CSVVGGRNEQYF. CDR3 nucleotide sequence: TGCAGCGTTGTGGGGGGAAGGAACGAGCAGTACTTC.

As DNA, the CDR3 is TGTGCCAGCAGCTGCCTCAGACAGGGCGAGCAGTACTTC. It encodes CASSCLRQGEQYF. The chain combines TRBV11-3 with TRBJ2-7; 7 bases match TRBD1. The length of the CDR3 is 13 residues. J gave up 6 bases and V 4 bases, and 6 bases lay outside the gene matches. Germline V gene sequence: CDR1 SGHNT, CDR2 YENEEA.

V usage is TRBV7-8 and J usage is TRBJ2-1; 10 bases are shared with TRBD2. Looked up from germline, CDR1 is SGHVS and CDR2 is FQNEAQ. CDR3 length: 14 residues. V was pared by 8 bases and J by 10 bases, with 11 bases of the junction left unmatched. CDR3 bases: TGTGCCAGCCGGACTAGCGGAGCGCCGTCGGAGCAGTTCTTC. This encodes CASRTSGAPSEQFF.

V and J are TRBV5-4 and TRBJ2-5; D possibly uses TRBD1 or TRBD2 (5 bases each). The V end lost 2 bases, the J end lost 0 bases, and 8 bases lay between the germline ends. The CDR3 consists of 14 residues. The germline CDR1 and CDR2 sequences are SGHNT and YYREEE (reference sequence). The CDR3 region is CASSFSGHQETQYF. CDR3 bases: TGTGCCAGCAGCTTTTCGGGACACCAAGAGACCCAGTACTTC.

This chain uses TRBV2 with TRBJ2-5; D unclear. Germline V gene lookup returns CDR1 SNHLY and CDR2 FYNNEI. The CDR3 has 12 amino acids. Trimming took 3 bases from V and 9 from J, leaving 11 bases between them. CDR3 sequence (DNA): TGTGCCAGCAGTGATCTCCCCGGAGCCCAGTACTTC. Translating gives CASSDLPGAQYF.

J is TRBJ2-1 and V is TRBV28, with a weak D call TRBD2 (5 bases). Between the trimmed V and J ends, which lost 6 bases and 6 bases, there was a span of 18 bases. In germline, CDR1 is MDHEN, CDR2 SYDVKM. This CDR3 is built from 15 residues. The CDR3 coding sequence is TGTGCCAGCAGCCCCAGCTTACTAGAAGGCAATGAGCAGTTCTTC. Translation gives CASSPSLLEGNEQFF.